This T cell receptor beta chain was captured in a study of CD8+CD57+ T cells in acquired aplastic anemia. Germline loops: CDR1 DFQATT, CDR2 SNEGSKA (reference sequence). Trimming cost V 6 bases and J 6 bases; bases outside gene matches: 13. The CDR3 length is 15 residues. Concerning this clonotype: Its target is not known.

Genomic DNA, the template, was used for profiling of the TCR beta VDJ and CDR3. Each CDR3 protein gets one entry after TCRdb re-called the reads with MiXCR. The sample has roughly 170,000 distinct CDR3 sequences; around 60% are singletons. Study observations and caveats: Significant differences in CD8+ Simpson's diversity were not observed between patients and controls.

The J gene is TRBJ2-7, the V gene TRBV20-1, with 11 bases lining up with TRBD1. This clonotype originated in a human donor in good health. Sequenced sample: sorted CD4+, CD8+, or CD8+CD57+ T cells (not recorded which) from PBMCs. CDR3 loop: CSATNSAGTGGEQYF. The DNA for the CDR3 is TGCAGTGCCACGAACTCCGCCGGGACAGGGGGCGAGCAGTACTTC.